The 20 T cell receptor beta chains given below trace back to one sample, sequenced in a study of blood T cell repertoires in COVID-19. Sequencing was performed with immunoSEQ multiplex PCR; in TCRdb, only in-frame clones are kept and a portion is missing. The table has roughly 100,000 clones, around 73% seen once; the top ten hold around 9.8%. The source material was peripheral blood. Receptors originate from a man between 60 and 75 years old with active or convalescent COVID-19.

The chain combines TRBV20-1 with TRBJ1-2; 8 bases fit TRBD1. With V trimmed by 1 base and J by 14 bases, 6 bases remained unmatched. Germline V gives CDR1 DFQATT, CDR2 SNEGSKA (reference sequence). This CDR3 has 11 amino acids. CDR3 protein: CSARADRAYTF. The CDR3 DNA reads TGCAGTGCTAGAGCGGACAGGGCCTATACCTTC.

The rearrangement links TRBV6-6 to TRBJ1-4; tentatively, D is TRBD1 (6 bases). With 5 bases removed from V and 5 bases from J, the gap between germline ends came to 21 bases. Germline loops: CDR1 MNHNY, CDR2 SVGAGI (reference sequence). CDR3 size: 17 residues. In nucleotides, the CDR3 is TGTGCCAGCAGTCCCGCCGGGGGGGCATCACCGAATGAAAAACTGTTTTTT. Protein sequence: CASSPAGGASPNEKLFF.

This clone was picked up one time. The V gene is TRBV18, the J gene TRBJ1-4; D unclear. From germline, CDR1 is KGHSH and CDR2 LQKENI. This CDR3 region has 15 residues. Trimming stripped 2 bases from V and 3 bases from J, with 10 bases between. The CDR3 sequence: CASSPGGKANEKLFF. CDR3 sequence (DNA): TGTGCCAGCTCACCAGGAGGGAAGGCTAATGAAAAACTGTTTTTT.

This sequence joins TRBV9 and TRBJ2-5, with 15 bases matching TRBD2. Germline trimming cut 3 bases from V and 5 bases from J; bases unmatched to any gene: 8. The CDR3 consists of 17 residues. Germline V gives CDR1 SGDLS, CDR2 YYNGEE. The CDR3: CASSEGLAGGITETQYF. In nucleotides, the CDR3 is TGTGCCAGCAGCGAGGGACTAGCGGGAGGAATTACGGAGACCCAGTACTTC.

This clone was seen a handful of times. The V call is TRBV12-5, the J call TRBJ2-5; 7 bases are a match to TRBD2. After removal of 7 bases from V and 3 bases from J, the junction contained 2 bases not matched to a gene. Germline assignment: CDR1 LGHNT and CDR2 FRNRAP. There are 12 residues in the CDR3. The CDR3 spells CASERDEETQYF. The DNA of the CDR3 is TGTGCTAGTGAGCGGGACGAAGAGACCCAGTACTTC.

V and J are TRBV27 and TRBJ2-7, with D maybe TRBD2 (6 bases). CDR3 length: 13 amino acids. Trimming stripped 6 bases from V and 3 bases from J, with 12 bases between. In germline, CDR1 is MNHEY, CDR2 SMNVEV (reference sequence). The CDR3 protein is CASRTDGGYEQYF. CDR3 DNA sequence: TGTGCCAGCAGGACGGACGGGGGCTACGAGCAGTACTTC.

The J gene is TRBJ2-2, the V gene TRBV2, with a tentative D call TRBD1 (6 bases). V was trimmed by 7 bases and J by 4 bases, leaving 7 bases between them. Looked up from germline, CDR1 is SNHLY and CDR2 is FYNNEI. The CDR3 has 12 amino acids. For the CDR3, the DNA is TGTGCCAGCAACAGGGTCACCGGGGAGCTGTTTTTT. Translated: CASNRVTGELFF.

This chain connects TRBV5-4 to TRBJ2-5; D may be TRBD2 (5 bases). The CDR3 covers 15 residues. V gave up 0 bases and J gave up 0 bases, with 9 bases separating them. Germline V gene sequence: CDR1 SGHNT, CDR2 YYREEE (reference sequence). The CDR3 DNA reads TGTGCCAGCAGCTTGGATCGGCGGGACCAAGAGACCCAGTACTTC. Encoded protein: CASSLDRRDQETQYF.

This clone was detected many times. The CDR3 DNA sequence: TGTGCCAGCAGCCCTTCCCCACAGGGTAAAGGCACCGGGGAGCTGTTTTTT. Amino acid sequence: CASSPSPQGKGTGELFF. J is TRBJ2-2 and V is TRBV7-8; weak D call: TRBD1 (6 bases). CDR1 SGHVS and CDR2 FQNEAQ come from the germline V gene. CDR3 length: 17 amino acids. V was pared by 5 bases and J by 4 bases, with 20 bases between.

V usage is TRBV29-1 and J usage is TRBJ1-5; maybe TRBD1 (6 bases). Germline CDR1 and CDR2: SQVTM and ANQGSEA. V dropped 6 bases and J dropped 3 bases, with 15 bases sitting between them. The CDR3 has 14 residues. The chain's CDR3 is CSVRQTGYNQPQHF. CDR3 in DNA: TGCAGCGTAAGGCAGACAGGATACAATCAGCCCCAGCATTTT.

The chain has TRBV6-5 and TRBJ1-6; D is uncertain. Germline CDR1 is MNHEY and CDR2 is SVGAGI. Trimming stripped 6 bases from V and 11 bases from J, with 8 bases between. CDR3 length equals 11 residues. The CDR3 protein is CASRAEPPLHF. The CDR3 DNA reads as TGTGCCAGCAGGGCGGAGCCACCCCTCCACTTT.

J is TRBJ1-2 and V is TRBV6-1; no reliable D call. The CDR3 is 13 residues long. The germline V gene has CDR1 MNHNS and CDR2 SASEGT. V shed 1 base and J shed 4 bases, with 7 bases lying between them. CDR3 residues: CASSEEGVYGYTF. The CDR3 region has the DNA TGTGCCAGCAGTGAAGAGGGAGTCTATGGCTACACCTTC.

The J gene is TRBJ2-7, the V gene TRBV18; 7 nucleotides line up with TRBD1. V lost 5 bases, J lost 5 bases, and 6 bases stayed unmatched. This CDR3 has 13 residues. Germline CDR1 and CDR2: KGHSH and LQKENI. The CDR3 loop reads CASSLRDSHEQYV. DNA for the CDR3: TGTGCCAGCTCATTGAGGGACAGCCACGAGCAGTACGTC.

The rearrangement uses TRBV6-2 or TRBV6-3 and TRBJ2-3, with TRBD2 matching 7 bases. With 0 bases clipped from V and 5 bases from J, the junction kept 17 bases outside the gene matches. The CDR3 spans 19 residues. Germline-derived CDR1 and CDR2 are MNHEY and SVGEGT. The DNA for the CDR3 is TGTGCCAGCAGTTACTCCCCACCCTTTGTGCGGGAGAGAGGAGATACGCAGTATTTT. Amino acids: CASSYSPPFVRERGDTQYF.

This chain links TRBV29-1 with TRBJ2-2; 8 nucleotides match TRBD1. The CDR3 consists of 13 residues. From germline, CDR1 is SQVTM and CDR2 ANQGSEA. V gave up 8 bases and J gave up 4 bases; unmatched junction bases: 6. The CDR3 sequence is CSPRQGSTGELFF. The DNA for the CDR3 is TGCAGCCCGAGACAGGGGAGCACCGGGGAGCTGTTTTTT.

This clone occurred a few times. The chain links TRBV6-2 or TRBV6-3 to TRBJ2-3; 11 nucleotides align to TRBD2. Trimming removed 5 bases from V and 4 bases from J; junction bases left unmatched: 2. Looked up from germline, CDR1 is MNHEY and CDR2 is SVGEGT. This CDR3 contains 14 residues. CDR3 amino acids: CASSLSGRADTQYF. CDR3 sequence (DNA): TGTGCCAGCAGTCTTAGCGGGAGGGCAGATACGCAGTATTTT.

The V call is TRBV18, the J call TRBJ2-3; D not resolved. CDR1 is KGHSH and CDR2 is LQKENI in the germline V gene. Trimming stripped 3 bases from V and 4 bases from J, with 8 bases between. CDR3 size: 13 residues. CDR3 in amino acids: CASSPSVADTQYF. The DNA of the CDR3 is TGTGCCAGCTCACCTTCGGTGGCAGATACGCAGTATTTT. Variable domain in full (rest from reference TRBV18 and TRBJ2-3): NAGVMQNPRHLVRRRGQEARLRCSPMKGHSHVYWYRQLPEEGLKFMVYLQKENIIDESGMPKERFSAEFPKEGPSILRIQQVVRGDSAAYFCASSPSVADTQYFGPGTRLTVL.

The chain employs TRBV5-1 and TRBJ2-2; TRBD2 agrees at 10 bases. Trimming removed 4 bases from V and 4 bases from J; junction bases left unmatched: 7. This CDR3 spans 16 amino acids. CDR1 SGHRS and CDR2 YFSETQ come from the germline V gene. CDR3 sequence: CASSVSSGRSTGELFF. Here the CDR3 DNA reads TGCGCCAGCAGCGTGTCTAGCGGGAGAAGCACCGGGGAGCTGTTTTTT.

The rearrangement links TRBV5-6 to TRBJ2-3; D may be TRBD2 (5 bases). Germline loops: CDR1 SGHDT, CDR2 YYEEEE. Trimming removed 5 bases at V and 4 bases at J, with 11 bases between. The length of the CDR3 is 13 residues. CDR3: CASSSEVADTQYF. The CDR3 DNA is TGTGCCAGCAGTTCGGAGGTGGCAGATACGCAGTATTTT.

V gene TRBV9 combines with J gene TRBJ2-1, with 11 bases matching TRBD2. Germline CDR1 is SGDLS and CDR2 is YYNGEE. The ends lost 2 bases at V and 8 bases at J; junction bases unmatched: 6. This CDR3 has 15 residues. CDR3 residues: CASSVTSGSFYEQFF. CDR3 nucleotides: TGTGCCAGCAGCGTTACTAGCGGGAGTTTTTATGAGCAGTTCTTC.